The 9 T cell receptor beta chains below come from one sample, sequenced in a study of CD8 T cells in Susac syndrome. Roughly 0.5 to 1 ug RNA was reverse transcribed with random hexamers. TCRdb redid the calling of the immunoSEQ multiplex PCR reads with MiXCR, one entry per CDR3 protein. The sample includes around 130,000 distinct CDR3 sequences, around 94% of them seen just once. Sequenced input: CD4+ T cells from PBMCs. The source of these receptors is a human donor with multiple sclerosis.

The chain couples TRBV2 to TRBJ2-1; 11 bases match TRBD2. The trim removed 7 bases at V and 0 bases at J, leaving 5 bases unmatched. In germline, CDR1 is SNHLY, CDR2 FYNNEI. This CDR3 has 16 residues. The CDR3 DNA reads TGTGCCAGCACAAGACTAGCGGGAATCTCCTACAATGAGCAGTTCTTC. Translated: CASTRLAGISYNEQFF.

This clonotype was seen a single time. This rearrangement joins TRBV6-1 to TRBJ1-1; 11 nucleotides line up with TRBD1. V lost 7 bases to trimming and J lost 6 bases; unmatched junction nucleotides: 7. Per the germline V gene, CDR1 is MNHNS and CDR2 is SASEGT. This CDR3 spans 14 amino acids. CDR3 in DNA: TGTGCCAGCACCCGGGACAGGGGGTCGGCTGAAGCTTTCTTT. The encoded protein is CASTRDRGSAEAFF.

The chain combines TRBV12-3 or TRBV12-4 with TRBJ1-1; D not resolved. This CDR3 is 14 amino acids long. V lost 7 bases and J lost 1, with 13 bases in between. DNA of the CDR3: TGTGCCAGCACTCGAGCAGGAGGGAACACTGAAGCTTTCTTT. It specifies CASTRAGGNTEAFF.

The V gene is TRBV5-1, the J gene TRBJ2-1; TRBD1 might be the D (6 bases). V lost 2 bases, J lost 3 bases, and 12 bases lay in between. Per germline, CDR1 SGHRS and CDR2 YFSETQ. The CDR3 consists of 15 residues. The CDR3 spells CASSFTGSFYNEQFF. The DNA of the CDR3 is TGCGCCAGCAGCTTCACAGGGTCGTTCTACAATGAGCAGTTCTTC.

J is TRBJ2-1 and V is TRBV12-3 or TRBV12-4, with 11 bases identical to TRBD2. There are 17 residues in the CDR3. V was clipped by 7 bases and J by 0 bases; unmatched bases: 8. This CDR3 is CASNPSGRFSSYNEQFF. CDR3 bases: TGTGCCAGCAACCCTAGCGGGAGGTTCAGCTCCTACAATGAGCAGTTCTTC.

The chain combines TRBV6-2 or TRBV6-3 with TRBJ2-3; D may be TRBD2 (5 bases). The V end was cut by 0 bases, the J end by 4 bases, with 14 bases between. Germline CDR1 and CDR2: MNHEY and SVGEGT. The CDR3 loop spans 16 amino acids. The CDR3 DNA sequence: TGTGCCAGCAGTTACTCCGCGGGCCACACCCCAGATACGCAGTATTTT. Protein sequence: CASSYSAGHTPDTQYF.

This chain links TRBV3-1 with TRBJ2-2; D possibly matches TRBD1 or TRBD2 (5 bases each). Germline-derived CDR1 and CDR2 are LGHDT and YNNKEL (reference sequence). The CDR3 consists of 17 residues. Trimming took off 0 bases at V and 1 base at J, with 12 bases between the two ends. CDR3 bases: TGTGCCAGCAGCCAAGAACCGGGACGGTGGAACACCGGGGAGCTGTTTTTT. As protein: CASSQEPGRWNTGELFF. Looking up the rest from reference TRBV3-1 and TRBJ2-2 gives the full variable domain: DTAVSQTPKYLVTQMGNDKSIKCEQNLGHDTMYWYKQDSKKFLKIMFSYNNKELIINETVPNRFSPKSPDKAHLNLHINSLELGDSAVYFCASSQEPGRWNTGELFFGEGSRLTVL.

This rearrangement joins TRBV18 to TRBJ2-7, with 8 bases fitting TRBD2. The length of the CDR3 is 14 residues. Per germline, CDR1 KGHSH and CDR2 LQKENI. After removal of 6 bases from V and 10 bases from J, the junction contained 14 bases not matched to a gene. In DNA form, the CDR3 reads TGTGCCAGCTCCCCCCAGCGGGAGACCACTGAACAGTACTTC. Amino acid sequence: CASSPQRETTEQYF.

The V call is TRBV3-1, the J call TRBJ2-5; no reliable D call. The CDR3 totals 14 residues. Trimming took 1 base from V and 1 from J, leaving 7 bases between them. Germline V gene data show CDR1 as LGHDT and CDR2 as YNNKEL (reference sequence). As DNA, the CDR3 is TGTGCCAGCAGCCAAGGATTGGGCCAAGAGACCCAGTACTTC. It encodes CASSQGLGQETQYF.